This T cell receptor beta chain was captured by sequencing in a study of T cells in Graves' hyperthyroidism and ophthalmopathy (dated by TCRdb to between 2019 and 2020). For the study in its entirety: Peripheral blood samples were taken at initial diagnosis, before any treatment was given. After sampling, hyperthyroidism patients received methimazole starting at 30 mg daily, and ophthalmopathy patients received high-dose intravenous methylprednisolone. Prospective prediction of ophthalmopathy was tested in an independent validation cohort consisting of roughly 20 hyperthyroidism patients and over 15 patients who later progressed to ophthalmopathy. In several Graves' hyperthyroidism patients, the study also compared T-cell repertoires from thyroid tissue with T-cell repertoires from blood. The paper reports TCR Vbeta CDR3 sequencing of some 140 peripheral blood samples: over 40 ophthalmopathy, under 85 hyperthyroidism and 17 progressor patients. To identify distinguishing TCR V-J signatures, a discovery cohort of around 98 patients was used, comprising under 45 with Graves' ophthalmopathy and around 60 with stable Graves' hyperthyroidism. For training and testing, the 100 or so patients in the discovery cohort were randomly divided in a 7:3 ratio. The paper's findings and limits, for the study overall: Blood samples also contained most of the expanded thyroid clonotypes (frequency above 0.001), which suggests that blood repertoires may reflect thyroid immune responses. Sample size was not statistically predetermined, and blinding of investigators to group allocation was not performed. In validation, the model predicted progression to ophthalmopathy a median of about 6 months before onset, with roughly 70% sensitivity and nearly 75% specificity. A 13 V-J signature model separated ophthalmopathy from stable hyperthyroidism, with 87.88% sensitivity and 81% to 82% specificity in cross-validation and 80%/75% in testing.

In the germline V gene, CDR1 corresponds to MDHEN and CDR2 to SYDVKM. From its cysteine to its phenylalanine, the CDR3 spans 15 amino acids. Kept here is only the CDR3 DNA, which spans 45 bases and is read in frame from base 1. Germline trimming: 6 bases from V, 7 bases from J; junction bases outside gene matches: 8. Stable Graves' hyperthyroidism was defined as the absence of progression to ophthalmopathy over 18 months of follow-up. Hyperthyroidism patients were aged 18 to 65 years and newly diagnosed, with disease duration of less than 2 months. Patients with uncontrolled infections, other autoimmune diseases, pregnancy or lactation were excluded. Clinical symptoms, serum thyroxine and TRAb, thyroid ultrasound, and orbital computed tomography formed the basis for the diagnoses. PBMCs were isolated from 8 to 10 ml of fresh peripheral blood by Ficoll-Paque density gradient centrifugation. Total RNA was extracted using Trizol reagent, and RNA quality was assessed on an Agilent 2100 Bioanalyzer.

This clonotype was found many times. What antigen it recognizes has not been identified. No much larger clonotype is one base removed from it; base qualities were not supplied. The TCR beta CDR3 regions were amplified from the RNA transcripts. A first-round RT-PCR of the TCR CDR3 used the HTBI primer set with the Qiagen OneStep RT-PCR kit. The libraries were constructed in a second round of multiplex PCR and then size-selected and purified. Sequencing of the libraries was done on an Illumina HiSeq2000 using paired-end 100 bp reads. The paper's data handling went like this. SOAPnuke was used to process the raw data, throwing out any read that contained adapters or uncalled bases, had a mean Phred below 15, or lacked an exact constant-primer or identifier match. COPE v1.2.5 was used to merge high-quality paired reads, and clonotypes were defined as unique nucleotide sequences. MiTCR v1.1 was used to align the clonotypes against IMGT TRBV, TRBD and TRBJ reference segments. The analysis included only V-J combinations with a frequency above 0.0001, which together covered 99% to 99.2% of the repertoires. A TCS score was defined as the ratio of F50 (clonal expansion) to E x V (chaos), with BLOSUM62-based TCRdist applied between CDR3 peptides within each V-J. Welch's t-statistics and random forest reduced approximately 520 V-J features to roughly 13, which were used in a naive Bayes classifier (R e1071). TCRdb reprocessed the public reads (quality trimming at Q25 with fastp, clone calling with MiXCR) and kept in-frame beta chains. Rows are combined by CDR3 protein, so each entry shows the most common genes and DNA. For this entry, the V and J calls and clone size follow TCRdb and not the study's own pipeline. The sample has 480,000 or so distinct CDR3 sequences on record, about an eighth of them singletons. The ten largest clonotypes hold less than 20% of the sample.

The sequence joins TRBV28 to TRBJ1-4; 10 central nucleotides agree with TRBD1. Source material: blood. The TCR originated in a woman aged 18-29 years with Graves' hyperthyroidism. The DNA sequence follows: TGTGCCAGCAGACCTTCCGGGACAGGGGTTGAAAAACTGTTTTTT. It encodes CASRPSGTGVEKLFF.